This passage covers 25 T cell receptor beta chains from one sample sequenced in a study of neoadjuvant nivolumab and ipilimumab in lung cancer. Generated by immunoSEQ multiplex PCR, the TCRdb table keeps only in-frame clones and is missing some. In the table there are 18,000 or so clones, almost 80% of which are singletons. Source: tumor tissue, taken after neoadjuvant nivolumab, alone or with ipilimumab, at or shortly before surgery. These receptors originate from an adult with non-small cell lung cancer.

The chain combines TRBV5-1 with TRBJ2-6, with TRBD1 matching over 9 bases. Germline lookup yields CDR1 SGHRS and CDR2 YFSETQ. There are 18 residues in the CDR3. The V and J ends lost 4 bases and 2 bases, in that order; junction bases with no gene match: 10. CDR3 region: CASSPGRQGVAGANVLTF. The CDR3, as DNA: TGCGCCAGCAGCCCTGGAAGACAGGGGGTCGCTGGGGCCAACGTCCTGACTTTC.

The V gene is TRBV7-9, the J gene TRBJ1-1; D gene ambiguous. Germline loops: CDR1 SEHNR, CDR2 FQNEAQ (reference sequence). V lost 3 bases, J lost 1 base, and 9 bases lay in between. This CDR3 spans 14 amino acids. Here the CDR3 DNA reads TGTGCCAGCAGCTTTACTTCCGGGAACACTGAAGCTTTCTTT. The encoded protein is CASSFTSGNTEAFF.

This clone was found a few times. V and J are TRBV7-9 and TRBJ1-5; D is perhaps TRBD1 (6 bases). This CDR3 is 13 amino acids long. V lost 5 bases to trimming and J lost 7 bases, with 12 bases between them. The V gene's germline CDR1 is SEHNR and CDR2 FQNEAQ (reference sequence). The CDR3 region has the DNA TGTGCCAGCAGCCGGGGGGGGCGGCAGCCCCAGCATTTT. The encoded protein is CASSRGGRQPQHF.

Written as DNA, the CDR3 is TGTGCCAGCAGTGTGGGGGGGGGACACTCCTACGAGCAGTACTTC. Translation gives CASSVGGGHSYEQYF. V and J are TRBV7-3 and TRBJ2-7; D perhaps matches TRBD2 (7 bases). V was trimmed by 6 bases and J by 0 bases, leaving 15 bases between them. In germline, CDR1 is SGHTA, CDR2 FQGTGA. The CDR3 covers 15 residues.

This clone has only one observation. The CDR3 DNA reads as TGTGCCAGCAGTGAAAGAGGGCAGGGGGCCTCTGAAGCTTTCTTT. It is translated as CASSERGQGASEAFF. The J gene is TRBJ1-1, the V gene TRBV6-1, with TRBD1 identical over 8 bases. This CDR3 comprises 15 residues. V gave up 2 bases and J gave up 6 bases; unmatched junction bases: 8. CDR1 is MNHNS and CDR2 is SASEGT in the germline V gene.

The V gene is TRBV5-6, the J gene TRBJ2-7; TRBD2 matches 7 bases. CDR1 and CDR2 (germline): SGHDT, YYEEEE. V lost 5 bases and J lost 3; bases outside the gene matches: 11. This CDR3 has 15 residues. CDR3 region: CASSPGAGVRYEQYF. Written as DNA, the CDR3 is TGTGCCAGCAGTCCCGGGGCGGGGGTCCGCTACGAGCAGTACTTC.

This sequence joins TRBV30 and TRBJ2-5; the match to TRBD1 covers 7 bases. Germline CDR1 GTSNPN, CDR2 SVGIG (reference sequence). V was clipped by 0 bases and J by 4 bases; unmatched bases: 8. The CDR3 contains 15 residues. This CDR3 is CAWSVGRGRRETQYF. The CDR3 DNA is TGTGCCTGGAGTGTAGGTAGGGGGCGCAGAGAGACCCAGTACTTC.

The chain is built from TRBV7-8 and TRBJ2-1; 9 positions agree with TRBD1. The CDR3 is 14 amino acids. Losses at the gene ends were 4 bases for V and 6 bases for J; bases not matched to a gene: 4. Germline V gene lookup returns CDR1 SGHVS and CDR2 FQNEAQ. The CDR3 DNA reads TGTGCCAGCAGCTCCAGGACAGGGGCCAATGAGCAGTTCTTC. Encoded protein: CASSSRTGANEQFF. The full variable domain, completed using reference TRBV7-8 and TRBJ2-1, is GAGVSQSPRYKVAKRGQDVALRCDPISGHVSLFWYQQALGQGPEFLTYFQNEAQLDKSGLPSDRFFAERPEGSVSTLKIQRTQQEDSAVYLCASSSRTGANEQFFGPGTRLTVL.

This clone ranks as medium-sized. This rearrangement joins TRBV2 to TRBJ2-5; D uncertain. The CDR3 loop spans 13 amino acids. With 4 bases removed from V and 2 bases from J, the gap between germline ends came to 8 bases. Germline loops: CDR1 SNHLY, CDR2 FYNNEI. The CDR3 sequence is CASSGSFQETQYF. CDR3 DNA: TGTGCCAGCAGTGGTAGTTTTCAAGAGACCCAGTACTTC. The complete variable domain, with remaining parts taken from reference TRBV2 and TRBJ2-5, reads EPEVTQTPSHQVTQMGQEVILRCVPISNHLYFYWYRQILGQKVEFLVSFYNNEISEKSEIFDDQFSVERPDGSNFTLKIRSTKLEDSAMYFCASSGSFQETQYFGPGTRLLVL.

The chain is built from TRBV25-1 and TRBJ2-7, with 8 bases aligning to TRBD1. Losses at the gene ends were 7 bases for V and 2 bases for J; bases not matched to a gene: 7. Looked up from germline, CDR1 is MGHDK and CDR2 is SYGVNS. The CDR3 length is 14 residues. CDR3 in amino acids: CASMSGTGTYEQYF. DNA of the CDR3: TGTGCCAGCATGTCCGGGACAGGCACCTACGAGCAGTACTTC.

The chain joins TRBV30 to TRBJ2-7; D is undetermined. Germline values: CDR1 GTSNPN, CDR2 SVGIG (reference sequence). Trimming took off 2 bases at V and 5 bases at J, with 19 bases between the two ends. The CDR3 runs to 15 residues. The CDR3 spells CAWSRRWVLDNEQYF. CDR3 coding DNA: TGTGCCTGGAGTCGGAGATGGGTACTGGATAACGAGCAGTACTTC.

The rearrangement links TRBV5-6 to TRBJ1-1; D gene uncertain. CDR1 SGHDT and CDR2 YYEEEE come from the germline V gene. The V gene lost 0 bases and the J gene lost 0 bases, with 6 bases spanning the gap. The CDR3 extends over 14 amino acids. The CDR3 loop reads CASSLGRLNTEAFF. The CDR3 nucleotides are TGTGCCAGCAGCTTGGGGCGGTTGAACACTGAAGCTTTCTTT.

Written as DNA, the CDR3 is TGTGCCAGCAGACCCCGCGGGGGCTACGAGCAGTACTTC. It codes for CASRPRGGYEQYF. The rearrangement uses TRBV6-5 and TRBJ2-7, with TRBD2 matching over 7 bases. In germline, CDR1 is MNHEY, CDR2 SVGAGI. V was clipped by 6 bases and J by 3 bases; unmatched bases: 5. This CDR3 has 13 residues.

This clone showed up just once. V and J are TRBV9 and TRBJ1-1; a possible D gene is TRBD1 (6 bases). This CDR3 comprises 14 residues. V was pared by 4 bases and J by 0 bases, with 10 bases between. Germline values: CDR1 SGDLS, CDR2 YYNGEE. CDR3 sequence (DNA): TGTGCCAGCAGCCCGGGACAATTGAACACTGAAGCTTTCTTT. Amino acid sequence: CASSPGQLNTEAFF.

The genes are TRBV9 and TRBJ2-5; tentatively, D is TRBD1 or TRBD2 (5 bases each). The CDR3 has 15 residues. Germline assignment: CDR1 SGDLS and CDR2 YYNGEE. V was shortened by 6 bases and J by 1 base, with 16 bases between the two germline ends. Here the CDR3 DNA reads TGTGCCAGCAACCCCGGGACCCTAACCCAAGAGACCCAGTACTTC. This translates into CASNPGTLTQETQYF.

The rearrangement uses TRBV7-9 and TRBJ1-5; weak D call: TRBD1 (5 bases). This CDR3 comprises 14 residues. The ends were cut back, 5 bases at V and 4 bases at J, with 12 bases in the middle. Germline loops: CDR1 SEHNR, CDR2 FQNEAQ (reference sequence). In nucleotides, the CDR3 is TGTGCCAGCAGCGGCGGGGCAGGGAATCAGCCCCAGCATTTT. Translation: CASSGGAGNQPQHF.

This clone has more than one count but fewer than ten. This chain links TRBV18 with TRBJ2-6, with D possibly being TRBD1 or TRBD2 (5 bases each). V lost 0 bases and J 4 bases, leaving 7 bases between the germline ends. Germline CDR1 is KGHSH and CDR2 is LQKENI. This CDR3 has 15 amino acids. CDR3 coding DNA: TGTGCCAGCTCACCACCGTGGGACGGGGCCAACGTCCTGACTTTC. It specifies CASSPPWDGANVLTF. Full variable domain (missing parts from reference TRBV18 and TRBJ2-6): NAGVMQNPRHLVRRRGQEARLRCSPMKGHSHVYWYRQLPEEGLKFMVYLQKENIIDESGMPKERFSAEFPKEGPSILRIQQVVRGDSAAYFCASSPPWDGANVLTFGAGSRLTVL.

This chain links TRBV18 with TRBJ1-2; D is ambiguous. The CDR3 runs 12 residues. CDR1 is KGHSH and CDR2 is LQKENI in the germline V gene. The V end lost 4 bases, the J end lost 8 bases, and 11 bases lay between the germline ends. CDR3 DNA sequence: TGTGCCAGCTCACTGCCGCTTGGAGGCTACACCTTC. Amino acids: CASSLPLGGYTF.

V usage is TRBV2 and J usage is TRBJ1-4; D uncertain. CDR1 and CDR2 from the germline V gene are SNHLY and FYNNEI. CDR3 length equals 13 residues. V lost 6 bases and J 6 bases, leaving 11 bases between the germline ends. The CDR3, as DNA: TGTGCCAGCAGGACCTCCGGGTATGAAAAACTGTTTTTT. Its protein product is CASRTSGYEKLFF.

The CDR3 reads CASIRGAPQGTDTQYF. The CDR3 bases are TGTGCCAGCATCAGAGGGGCCCCCCAGGGCACAGATACGCAGTATTTT. J is TRBJ2-3 and V is TRBV5-4; the D call may be TRBD1 or TRBD2 (5 bases each). V lost 6 bases and J lost 1, with 18 bases in between. The length of the CDR3 is 16 residues. Germline CDR1 and CDR2: SGHNT and YYREEE (reference sequence).

The gene calls are TRBV27 and TRBJ2-7; D call uncertain. Germline V lookup: CDR1 MNHEY, CDR2 SMNVEV (reference sequence). The CDR3 spans 13 residues. V lost 9 bases, J lost 1 base, and 13 bases lay in between. The CDR3 region is CASRLLKSYEQYF. For the CDR3, the DNA is TGTGCCAGTCGGTTGTTAAAATCCTACGAGCAGTACTTC.

The chain is built from TRBV11-2 and TRBJ1-6, with D possibly being TRBD1 (6 bases). The CDR3 contains 16 residues. Germline CDR1 and CDR2: SGHAT and FQNNGV. Trimming removed 0 bases at V and 10 bases at J, with 16 bases between. CDR3: CASSLDDGGLGSPLHF. In DNA, the CDR3 is TGTGCCAGCAGCTTAGATGATGGGGGGCTTGGATCACCCCTCCACTTT.

This clone is judged medium-sized. This chain joins TRBV5-1 and TRBJ1-2, with D perhaps TRBD1 (6 bases). The V end lost 3 bases, the J end lost 6 bases, and 12 bases lay between the germline ends. The CDR3 is 13 amino acids. The germline gives CDR1 SGHRS, CDR2 YFSETQ. The CDR3 reads CASSYPSGDGYTF. The DNA for the CDR3 is TGCGCCAGCAGCTACCCTTCAGGGGATGGCTACACCTTC.

The rearrangement joins TRBV7-9 to TRBJ2-7; D unresolved. Trimming removed 2 bases at V and 5 bases at J, with 7 bases between. From germline, CDR1 is SEHNR and CDR2 FQNEAQ (reference sequence). This CDR3 spans 12 amino acids. The CDR3 DNA is TGTGCCAGCAGCTTAAAGGGTCACGAGCAGTACTTC. It encodes CASSLKGHEQYF.

The rearrangement links TRBV4-3 to TRBJ2-3; 8 positions agree with TRBD1. Losses at the gene ends were 3 bases for V and 2 bases for J; bases not matched to a gene: 4. CDR1 and CDR2 from the germline V gene are LGHNA and YSLEER. The CDR3 runs to 15 residues. The CDR3 loop is CASSQTGDITDTQYF. The CDR3, as DNA: TGCGCCAGCAGCCAGACAGGGGATATCACAGATACGCAGTATTTT.